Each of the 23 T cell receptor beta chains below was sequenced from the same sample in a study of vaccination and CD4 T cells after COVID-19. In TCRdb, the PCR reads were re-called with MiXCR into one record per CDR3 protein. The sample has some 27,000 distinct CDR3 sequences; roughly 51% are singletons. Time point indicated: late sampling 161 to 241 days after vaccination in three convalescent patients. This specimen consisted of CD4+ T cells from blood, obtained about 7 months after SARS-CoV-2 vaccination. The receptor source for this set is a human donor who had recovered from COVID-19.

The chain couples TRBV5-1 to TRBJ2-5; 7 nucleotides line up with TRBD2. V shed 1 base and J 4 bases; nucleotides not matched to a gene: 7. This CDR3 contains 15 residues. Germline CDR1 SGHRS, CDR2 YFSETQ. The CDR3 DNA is TGCGCCAGCAGCTTGATCATGGGGAGGGGAGAGACCCAGTACTTC. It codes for CASSLIMGRGETQYF.

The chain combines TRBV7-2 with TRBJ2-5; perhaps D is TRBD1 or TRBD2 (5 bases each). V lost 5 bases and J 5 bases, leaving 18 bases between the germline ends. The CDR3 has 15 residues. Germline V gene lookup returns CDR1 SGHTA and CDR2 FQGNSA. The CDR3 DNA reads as TGTGCCAGCAGCAGCATCGTTGGGGGTTGGGAGACCCAGTACTTC. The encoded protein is CASSSIVGGWETQYF. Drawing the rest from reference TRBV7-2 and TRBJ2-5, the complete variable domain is GAGVSQSPSNKVTEKGKDVELRCDPISGHTALYWYRQSLGQGLEFLIYFQGNSAPDKSGLPSDRFSAERTGGSVSTLTIQRTQQEDSAVYLCASSSIVGGWETQYFGPGTRLLVL.

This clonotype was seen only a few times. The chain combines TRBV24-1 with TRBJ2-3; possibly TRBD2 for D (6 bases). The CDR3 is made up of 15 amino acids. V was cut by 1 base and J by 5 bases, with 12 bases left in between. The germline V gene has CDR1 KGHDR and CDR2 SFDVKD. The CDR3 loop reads CATSDFAGRGDTQYF. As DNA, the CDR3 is TGTGCCACCAGTGATTTTGCGGGAAGAGGAGATACGCAGTATTTT.

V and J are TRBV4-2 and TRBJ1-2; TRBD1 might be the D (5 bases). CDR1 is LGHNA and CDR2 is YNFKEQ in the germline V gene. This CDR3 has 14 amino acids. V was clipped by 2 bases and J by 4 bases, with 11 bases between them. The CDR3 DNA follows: TGTGCCAGCAGCCAAAGGGACGCCGTCTATGGCTACACCTTC. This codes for CASSQRDAVYGYTF.

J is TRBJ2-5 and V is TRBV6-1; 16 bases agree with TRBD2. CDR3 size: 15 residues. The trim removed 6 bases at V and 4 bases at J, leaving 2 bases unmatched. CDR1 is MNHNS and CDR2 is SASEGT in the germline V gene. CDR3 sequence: CASSGTSGRGETQYF. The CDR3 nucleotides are TGTGCCAGCAGCGGGACTAGCGGGAGGGGAGAGACCCAGTACTTC.

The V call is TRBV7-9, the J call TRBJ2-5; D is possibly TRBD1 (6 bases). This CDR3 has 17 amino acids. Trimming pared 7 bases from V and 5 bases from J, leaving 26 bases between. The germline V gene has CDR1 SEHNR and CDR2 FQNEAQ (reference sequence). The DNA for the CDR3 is TGTGCCAGCACTCCAGGCCGGACAGCTAACCTGGGGGAGACCCAGTACTTC. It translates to CASTPGRTANLGETQYF.

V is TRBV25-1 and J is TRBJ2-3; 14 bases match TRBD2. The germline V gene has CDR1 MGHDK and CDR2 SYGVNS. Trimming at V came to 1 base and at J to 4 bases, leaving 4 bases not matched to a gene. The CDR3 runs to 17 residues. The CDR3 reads CASSESRLAGGADTQYF. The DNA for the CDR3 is TGTGCCAGCAGTGAATCGAGACTAGCGGGAGGGGCAGATACGCAGTATTTT.

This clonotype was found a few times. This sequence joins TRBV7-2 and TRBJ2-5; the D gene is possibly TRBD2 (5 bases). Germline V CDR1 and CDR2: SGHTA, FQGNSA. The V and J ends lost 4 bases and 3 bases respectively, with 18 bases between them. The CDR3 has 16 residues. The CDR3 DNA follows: TGTGCCAGCAGCTGGACTGGTTATCAGCTTAAAGAGACCCAGTACTTC. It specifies CASSWTGYQLKETQYF. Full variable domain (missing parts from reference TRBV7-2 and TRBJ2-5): GAGVSQSPSNKVTEKGKDVELRCDPISGHTALYWYRQSLGQGLEFLIYFQGNSAPDKSGLPSDRFSAERTGGSVSTLTIQRTQQEDSAVYLCASSWTGYQLKETQYFGPGTRLLVL.

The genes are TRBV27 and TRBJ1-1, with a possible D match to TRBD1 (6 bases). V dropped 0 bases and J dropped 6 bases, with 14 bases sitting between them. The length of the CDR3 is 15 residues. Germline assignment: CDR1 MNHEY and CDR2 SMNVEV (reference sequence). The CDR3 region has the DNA TGTGCCAGCAGTTTATCGAAAAGGGGGGTCCCTGAAGCTTTCTTT. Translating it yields CASSLSKRGVPEAFF.

The CDR3 loop reads CSATSAISTDTQYF. Written as DNA, the CDR3 is TGCAGTGCTACCTCAGCGATTAGCACAGATACGCAGTATTTT. The chain carries TRBV20-1 and TRBJ2-3; D is ambiguous. The ends were cut back, 4 bases at V and 0 bases at J, with 11 bases in the middle. The CDR3 contains 14 residues. Germline values: CDR1 DFQATT, CDR2 SNEGSKA (reference sequence).

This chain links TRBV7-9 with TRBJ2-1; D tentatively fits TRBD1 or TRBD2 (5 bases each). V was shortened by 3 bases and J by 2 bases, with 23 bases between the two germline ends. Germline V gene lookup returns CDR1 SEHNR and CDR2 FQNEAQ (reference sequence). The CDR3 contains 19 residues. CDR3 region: CASSLGLRGLRGPYNEQFF. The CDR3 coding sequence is TGTGCCAGCAGCTTGGGTTTACGGGGCCTAAGGGGCCCCTACAATGAGCAGTTCTTC.

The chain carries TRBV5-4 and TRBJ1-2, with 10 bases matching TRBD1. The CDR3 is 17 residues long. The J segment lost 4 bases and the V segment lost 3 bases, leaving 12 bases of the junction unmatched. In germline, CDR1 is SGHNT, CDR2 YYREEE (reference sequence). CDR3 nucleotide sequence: TGTGCCAGCAGCTCGGAACCGGGACAGGGGCGCGGCTATGGCTACACCTTC. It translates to CASSSEPGQGRGYGYTF.

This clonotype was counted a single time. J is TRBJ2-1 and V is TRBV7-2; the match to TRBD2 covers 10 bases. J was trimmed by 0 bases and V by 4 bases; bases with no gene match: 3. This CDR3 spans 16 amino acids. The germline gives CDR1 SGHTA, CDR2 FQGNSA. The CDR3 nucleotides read TGTGCCAGCAGCTATTCTAGCGGGAGCTCCTACAATGAGCAGTTCTTC. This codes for CASSYSSGSSYNEQFF. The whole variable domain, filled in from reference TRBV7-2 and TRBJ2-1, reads GAGVSQSPSNKVTEKGKDVELRCDPISGHTALYWYRQSLGQGLEFLIYFQGNSAPDKSGLPSDRFSAERTGGSVSTLTIQRTQQEDSAVYLCASSYSSGSSYNEQFFGPGTRLTVL.

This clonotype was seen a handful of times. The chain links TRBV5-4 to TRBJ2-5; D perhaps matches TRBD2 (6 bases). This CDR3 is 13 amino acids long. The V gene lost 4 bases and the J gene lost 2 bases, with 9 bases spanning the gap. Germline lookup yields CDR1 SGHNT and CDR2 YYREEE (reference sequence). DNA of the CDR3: TGTGCCAGCAGCCCTAGCGATCAAGAGACCCAGTACTTC. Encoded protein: CASSPSDQETQYF.

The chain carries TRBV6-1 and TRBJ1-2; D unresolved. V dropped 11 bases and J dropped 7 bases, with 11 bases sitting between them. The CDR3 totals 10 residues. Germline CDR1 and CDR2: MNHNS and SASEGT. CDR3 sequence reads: CAGGRSGYTF. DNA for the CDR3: TGTGCCGGCGGAAGGAGTGGCTACACCTTC.

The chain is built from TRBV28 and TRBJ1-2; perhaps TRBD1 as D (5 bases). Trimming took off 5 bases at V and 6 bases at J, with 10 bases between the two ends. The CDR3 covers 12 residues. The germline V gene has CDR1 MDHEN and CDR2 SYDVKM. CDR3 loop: CASSAGVDGYTF. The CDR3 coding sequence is TGTGCCAGCAGTGCGGGGGTCGATGGCTACACCTTC.

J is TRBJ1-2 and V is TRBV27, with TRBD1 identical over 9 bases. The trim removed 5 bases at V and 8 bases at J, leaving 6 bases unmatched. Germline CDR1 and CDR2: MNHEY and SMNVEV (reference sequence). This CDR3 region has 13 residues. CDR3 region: CASSGGTGFGYTF. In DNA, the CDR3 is TGTGCCAGCAGTGGAGGGACAGGGTTCGGCTACACCTTC.

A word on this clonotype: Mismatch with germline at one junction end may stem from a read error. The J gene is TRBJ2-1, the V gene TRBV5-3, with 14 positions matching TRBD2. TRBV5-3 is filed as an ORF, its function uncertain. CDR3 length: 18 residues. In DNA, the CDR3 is TGTGCCAGCAGCTCGAGGACTAGCGGGAGGAGCTCCTACAATGAGCAGTTCTTC. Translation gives CASSSRTSGRSSYNEQFF.

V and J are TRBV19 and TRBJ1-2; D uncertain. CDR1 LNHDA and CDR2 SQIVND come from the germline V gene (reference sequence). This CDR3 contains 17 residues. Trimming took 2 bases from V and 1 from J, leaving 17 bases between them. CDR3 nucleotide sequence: TGTGCCAGTAGTATATACAGCGGAGGCCCCCTTAACTATGGCTACACCTTC. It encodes CASSIYSGGPLNYGYTF. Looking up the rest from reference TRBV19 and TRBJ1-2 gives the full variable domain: DGGITQSPKYLFRKEGQNVTLSCEQNLNHDAMYWYRQDPGQGLRLIYYSQIVNDFQKGDIAEGYSVSREKKESFPLTVTSAQKNPTAFYLCASSIYSGGPLNYGYTFGSGTRLTVV.

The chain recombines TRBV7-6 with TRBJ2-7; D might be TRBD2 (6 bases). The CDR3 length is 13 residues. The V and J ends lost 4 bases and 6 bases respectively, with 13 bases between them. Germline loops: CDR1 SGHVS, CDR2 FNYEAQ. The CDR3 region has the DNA TGTGCCAGCAGCTCCGCCCGGGAGCGCGAGCAGTACTTC. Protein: CASSSAREREQYF.

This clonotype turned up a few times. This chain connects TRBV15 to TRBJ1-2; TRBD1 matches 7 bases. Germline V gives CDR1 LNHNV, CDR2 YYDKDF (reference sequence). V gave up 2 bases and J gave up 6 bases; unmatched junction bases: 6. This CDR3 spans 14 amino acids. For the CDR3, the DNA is TGTGCCACCAGCAGAACCGGGACAGACCATGGCTACACCTTC. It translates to CATSRTGTDHGYTF.

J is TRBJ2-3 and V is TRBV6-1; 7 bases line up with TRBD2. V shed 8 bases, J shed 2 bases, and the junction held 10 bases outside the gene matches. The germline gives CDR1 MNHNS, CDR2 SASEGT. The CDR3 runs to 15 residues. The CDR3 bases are TGTGCCAGCCGTGCGGGAGACCTCCTCACAGATACGCAGTATTTT. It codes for CASRAGDLLTDTQYF.

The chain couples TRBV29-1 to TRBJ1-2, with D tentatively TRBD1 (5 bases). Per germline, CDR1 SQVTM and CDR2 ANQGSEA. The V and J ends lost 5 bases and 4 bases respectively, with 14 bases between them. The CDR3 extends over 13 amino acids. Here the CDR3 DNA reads TGCAGCGTTCGGGGTAGTGGGGCCTATGGCTACACCTTC. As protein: CSVRGSGAYGYTF.